Listed here are 10 T cell receptor beta chains from one sample, sequenced in a study of blood T cell repertoires in COVID-19. Data came from immunoSEQ multiplex PCR; TCRdb stores just in-frame clones and leaves some out. The sample includes about 320,000 clones, roughly 90% of them seen just once. Specimen: PBMCs or T cells enriched from blood (not recorded which). The receptor set was obtained from a woman aged 30 to 39 who had been exposed to COVID-19.

This rearrangement joins TRBV18 to TRBJ2-7, with TRBD1 matching over 11 bases. Trimming removed 0 bases from V and 4 bases from J; junction bases left unmatched: 5. The germline V gene has CDR1 KGHSH and CDR2 LQKENI. This CDR3 spans 16 amino acids. The CDR3 spells CASSPPIGTGGYEQYF. The CDR3 DNA reads as TGTGCCAGCTCACCACCGATAGGGACAGGGGGTTACGAGCAGTACTTC.

This clone was counted a single time. The V call is TRBV3-1 (or the pseudogene TRBV3-2), the J call TRBJ2-1; 11 bases match TRBD1. V trimming: 5 bases; J trimming: 6 bases; junction bases outside the gene matches: 15. The CDR3 sequence is 18 residues long. Germline-derived CDR1 and CDR2 are LGHDT and YNNKEL (reference sequence). The CDR3 bases are TGTGCCAGCAGCAGAAAGAGGTTGGGGGGGACAGGGGGCAATGAGCAGTTCTTC. Its protein is CASSRKRLGGTGGNEQFF.

V is TRBV5-1 and J is TRBJ2-4, with TRBD1 matching over 12 bases. This CDR3 has 16 amino acids. The trim removed 0 bases at V and 5 bases at J, leaving 3 bases unmatched. Germline loops: CDR1 SGHRS, CDR2 YFSETQ. The DNA of the CDR3 is TGCGCCAGCAGCTTGGCGGGACAGGGGGCACAAAACATTCAGTACTTC. It specifies CASSLAGQGAQNIQYF. Variable domain in full (rest from reference TRBV5-1 and TRBJ2-4): KAGVTQTPRYLIKTRGQQVTLSCSPISGHRSVSWYQQTPGQGLQFLFEYFSETQRNKGNFPGRFSGRQFSNSRSEMNVSTLELGDSALYLCASSLAGQGAQNIQYFGAGTRLSVL.

The rearrangement joins TRBV6-5 to TRBJ2-2; D not certain. Between the trimmed V and J ends, which lost 6 bases and 0 bases, there was a span of 5 bases. The germline V gene encodes CDR1 MNHEY and CDR2 SVGAGI. The CDR3 is made up of 13 amino acids. The CDR3 sequence: CASSRTNTGELFF. CDR3 nucleotides: TGTGCCAGCAGCAGAACGAACACCGGGGAGCTGTTTTTT.

Only a few counts were recorded for this clone. The V gene is TRBV7-3, the J gene TRBJ2-3; tentative D call: TRBD2 (6 bases). V lost 0 bases to trimming and J lost 3 bases, with 16 bases between them. The CDR3 contains 17 residues. Germline loops: CDR1 SGHTA, CDR2 FQGTGA. CDR3 sequence reads: CASSLTRRGAETDTQYF. The CDR3 nucleotides are TGTGCCAGCAGCTTAACCCGCCGCGGGGCCGAAACAGATACGCAGTATTTT.

The chain recombines TRBV5-5 with TRBJ1-2, with D uncertain. Per germline, CDR1 SGHKS and CDR2 YYEKEE (reference sequence). Deletions cut 4 bases from V and 5 bases from J, with 9 bases between. The CDR3 totals 12 residues. CDR3 nucleotide sequence: TGTGCCAGCAGCACTTCTACTTATGGCTACACCTTC. Amino acid sequence: CASSTSTYGYTF.

This clone was seen repeatedly, ten times or more. The CDR3 sequence is CATSDGRDDHNEQFF. The CDR3, as DNA: TGTGCCACCAGTGATGGCAGGGATGACCACAATGAGCAGTTCTTC. V is TRBV24-1 and J is TRBJ2-1, with D possibly being TRBD1 (5 bases). The germline V gene has CDR1 KGHDR and CDR2 SFDVKD. V shed 3 bases and J shed 5 bases, with 13 bases lying between them. CDR3 length: 15 amino acids.

This chain links TRBV10-3 with TRBJ1-3; 7 bases align to TRBD1. Germline V CDR1 and CDR2: ENHRY, SYGVKD. Germline trimming cut 3 bases from V and 2 bases from J; bases unmatched to any gene: 7. The CDR3 is 16 amino acids. CDR3 in DNA: TGTGCCATCAGTGATTTGACAGGGACAGCTGGAAACACCATATATTTT. This sequence encodes CAISDLTGTAGNTIYF.

Here the CDR3 DNA reads TGTGCCAGCAGCTTAGAGGGACTAGCATCCGGGGAGCTGTTTTTT. Its translation is CASSLEGLASGELFF. The V and J genes are TRBV7-8 and TRBJ2-2, with 9 bases fitting TRBD2. After removal of 1 base from V and 6 bases from J, the junction contained 3 bases not matched to a gene. This CDR3 is built from 15 residues. CDR1 SGHVS and CDR2 FQNEAQ come from the germline V gene.

The chain has TRBV3-1 (or the pseudogene TRBV3-2) and TRBJ1-2; D unclear. Trimming took off 1 base at V and 2 bases at J, with 14 bases between the two ends. The CDR3 has 16 residues. Germline CDR1 reads LGHDT; CDR2 reads YNNKEL (reference sequence). Here the CDR3 DNA reads TGTGCCAGCAGCCAAGTCCTACTAAGAGCGAACTATGGCTACACCTTC. Translating it yields CASSQVLLRANYGYTF.